This T cell receptor beta chain is from a study of T cells in Graves' hyperthyroidism and ophthalmopathy. Findings and limits, study-wide: Among clonotypes expanded in thyroid above 0.001, most were also found in blood.

Amplification yielded TCR beta CDR3 regions, with RNA transcripts as the source. A first-round RT-PCR of the TCR CDR3 used the HTBI primer set. One entry per CDR3 protein, called by TCRdb with MiXCR from the multiplex PCR reads. The sample contains approximately 690,000 distinct CDR3 sequences, approximately 14% of which appear only once. This clonotype appeared many times. Its target is not known. CDR3 length: 12 residues. From germline, CDR1 is MDHEN and CDR2 SYDVKM. V was shortened by 1 base and J by 9 bases, with 6 bases between the two germline ends. The specimen sequenced was blood. The chain employs TRBV28 and TRBJ2-2; D unclear. This TCR was recovered from a woman aged 50 to 60 with Graves' ophthalmopathy. Here the CDR3 reads CASSLYSRELFF. The CDR3 region has the DNA TGTGCCAGCAGTTTATATTCCCGGGAGCTGTTTTTT.